A single sample is the source of the 30 T cell receptor beta chains below, sequenced in a study of blood T cell repertoires in COVID-19 (dated by TCRdb to about 2020). The library was generated by the immunoSEQ multiplex PCR assay. TCRdb re-hosts the immuneACCESS table, in-frame sequences only. Its copies lack some clones; in the studies checked, an unresolved V gene accounts for under half of them, and the cause for the rest is not known. This sample comprises under 150,000 clones, 75% to 90% of them detected only once. The ten largest clones take up approximately 4.3% of the sample. The sequencing input was peripheral blood. These TCRs come from a woman aged 50 to 60 with acute or convalescent COVID-19.

This chain links TRBV30 with TRBJ1-2, with 8 bases fitting TRBD1. J lost 5 bases, V lost 8 bases, and 10 bases had no gene match. Germline CDR1 and CDR2: GTSNPN and SVGIG (reference sequence). This CDR3 contains 13 residues. The CDR3 nucleotides are TGTGCCGAGTGGCAGGGGGCAATTTATGGCTACACCTTC. Its protein is CAEWQGAIYGYTF. The full variable domain, rest sourced from reference TRBV30 and TRBJ1-2, is SQTIHQWPATLVQPVGSPLSLECTVEGTSNPNLYWYRQAAGRGLQLLFYSVGIGQISSEVPQNLSASRPQDRQFILSSKKLLLSDSGFYLCAEWQGAIYGYTFGSGTRLTVV.

V gene TRBV19 combines with J gene TRBJ2-3; 11 bases map to TRBD2. V lost 5 bases to trimming and J lost 4 bases; unmatched junction nucleotides: 8. This CDR3 has 16 amino acids. Germline assignment: CDR1 LNHDA and CDR2 SQIVND (reference sequence). CDR3 nucleotide sequence: TGTGCCAGTAGTTCCTCCGGGACTAGCGGACCAGATACGCAGTATTTT. Its translation is CASSSSGTSGPDTQYF.

The gene calls are TRBV30 and TRBJ2-3; the match to TRBD2 covers 8 bases. The germline CDR1 and CDR2 sequences are GTSNPN and SVGIG (reference sequence). With V trimmed by 3 bases and J by 6 bases, 5 bases remained unmatched. The CDR3 has 13 amino acids. The CDR3, as DNA: TGTGCCTGGAGCCCAGGGACTAGGGATACGCAGTATTTT. Translating it yields CAWSPGTRDTQYF.

The chain recombines TRBV7-8 with TRBJ1-2, with 10 bases aligning to TRBD1. Germline V gene data show CDR1 as SGHVS and CDR2 as FQNEAQ. This CDR3 is 14 amino acids long. Trimming took 5 bases from V and 4 from J; bases not matched to a gene: 4. This CDR3 is CASSLTGGVYGYTF. CDR3 sequence (DNA): TGTGCCAGCAGCCTGACAGGGGGCGTCTATGGCTACACCTTC. Full variable domain (missing parts from reference TRBV7-8 and TRBJ1-2): GAGVSQSPRYKVAKRGQDVALRCDPISGHVSLFWYQQALGQGPEFLTYFQNEAQLDKSGLPSDRFFAERPEGSVSTLKIQRTQQEDSAVYLCASSLTGGVYGYTFGSGTRLTVV.

The CDR3 bases are TGTGCCAGCAGCTTAGGCGGGGTTTACAATGAGCAGTTCTTC. Translating gives CASSLGGVYNEQFF. The V gene is TRBV7-2, the J gene TRBJ2-1, with a tentative D call TRBD2 (6 bases). The CDR3 consists of 14 residues. Trimming removed 1 base from V and 4 bases from J, with 8 bases in between. Per germline, CDR1 SGHTA and CDR2 FQGNSA.

This rearrangement joins TRBV6-5 to TRBJ2-1; D might be TRBD1 (6 bases). The CDR3 totals 13 residues. V lost 6 bases, J lost 7 bases, and 13 bases lay in between. CDR1 and CDR2 (germline): MNHEY, SVGAGI. The CDR3 nucleotides read TGTGCCAGCAGAAGGGCAGGGGATAATGAGCAGTTCTTC. Its translation is CASRRAGDNEQFF.

This chain links TRBV27 with TRBJ1-6, with D perhaps matching TRBD1 (5 bases). CDR1 and CDR2 from the germline V gene are MNHEY and SMNVEV (reference sequence). The CDR3 is made up of 13 amino acids. Deletions cut 6 bases from V and 7 bases from J, with 10 bases between. The CDR3 is CASRGAGNSPLHF. As DNA, the CDR3 is TGTGCCAGCAGAGGGGCGGGAAATTCACCCCTCCACTTT.

J is TRBJ1-6 and V is TRBV12-3 or TRBV12-4; no firm D call. The CDR3 length is 13 residues. The ends were cut back, 6 bases at V and 9 bases at J, with 12 bases in the middle. CDR3 amino acids: CASSQTSGSPLHF. The CDR3 DNA sequence: TGTGCCAGCAGCCAGACTTCGGGTTCACCCCTCCACTTT.

The V and J genes are TRBV2 and TRBJ1-2, with D uncertain. Trimming stripped 7 bases from V and 1 base from J, with 10 bases between. CDR3 size: 13 residues. The germline gives CDR1 SNHLY, CDR2 FYNNEI. The CDR3 nucleotides read TGTGCCAGCAATCCGTTTATTAACTATGGCTACACCTTC. It is translated as CASNPFINYGYTF. The full variable domain, rest sourced from reference TRBV2 and TRBJ1-2, is EPEVTQTPSHQVTQMGQEVILRCVPISNHLYFYWYRQILGQKVEFLVSFYNNEISEKSEIFDDQFSVERPDGSNFTLKIRSTKLEDSAMYFCASNPFINYGYTFGSGTRLTVV.

The V and J genes are TRBV9 and TRBJ1-4, with TRBD1 identical over 7 bases. The V and J ends lost 0 bases and 7 bases, in that order; junction bases with no gene match: 9. Looked up from germline, CDR1 is SGDLS and CDR2 is YYNGEE. There are 16 residues in the CDR3. CDR3 sequence (DNA): TGTGCCAGCAGCGTAGACAGGGGCCTGCCGGCTGAAAAACTGTTTTTT. Translated: CASSVDRGLPAEKLFF.

The V gene is TRBV2, the J gene TRBJ2-2; 8 nucleotides agree with TRBD2. This CDR3 is built from 14 residues. The germline V gene has CDR1 SNHLY and CDR2 FYNNEI. Germline trimming cut 8 bases from V and 4 bases from J; bases unmatched to any gene: 6. The CDR3: CASWGRGGTGELFF. CDR3 in DNA: TGTGCCAGCTGGGGACGGGGGGGCACCGGGGAGCTGTTTTTT.

The rearrangement links TRBV7-2 to TRBJ1-5; 7 bases agree with TRBD1. The V and J ends lost 0 bases and 4 bases, in that order; junction bases with no gene match: 3. This CDR3 comprises 15 residues. Per germline, CDR1 SGHTA and CDR2 FQGNSA. CDR3 residues: CASSLAAQGNQPQHF. CDR3 coding DNA: TGTGCCAGCAGCTTAGCGGCACAGGGGAATCAGCCCCAGCATTTT.

This clone has only one observation. The CDR3 here is CASLRQASYEQYF. The DNA of the CDR3 is TGCGCCAGCCTCCGACAGGCCTCCTACGAGCAGTACTTC. The chain carries TRBV23-1 and TRBJ2-7; tentative D call: TRBD1 (6 bases). TRBV23-1 is treated as an ORF (open reading frame) with a function not yet certain. V was shortened by 8 bases and J by 0 bases, with 11 bases between the two germline ends. CDR3 length: 13 residues.

The chain carries TRBV29-1 and TRBJ1-4; D ambiguous. There are 15 residues in the CDR3. CDR1 and CDR2 from the germline V gene are SQVTM and ANQGSEA. V was pared by 4 bases and J by 0 bases, with 12 bases between. The CDR3 DNA reads as TGCAGCGTTGCAATGTCTCTAGCAACTAATGAAAAACTGTTTTTT. Translation gives CSVAMSLATNEKLFF.

This clone was picked up a small number of times. The chain links TRBV10-3 to TRBJ1-6, with D perhaps matching TRBD1 (6 bases). Germline V lookup: CDR1 ENHRY, CDR2 SYGVKD. This CDR3 is built from 15 residues. V lost 0 bases, J lost 10 bases, and 13 bases lay in between. The CDR3 nucleotides read TGTGCCATCAGTGAGTCCGGGGGGGGCAGATCACCCCTCCACTTT. It specifies CAISESGGGRSPLHF.

The CDR3 DNA sequence: TGCGCCAGCAGAGTTAAGGGACAGTTTGGGGACAATCAGCCCCAGCATTTT. Protein: CASRVKGQFGDNQPQHF. The gene calls are TRBV4-3 and TRBJ1-5; TRBD1 matches 7 bases. This CDR3 is 17 amino acids long. With V trimmed by 6 bases and J by 3 bases, 14 bases remained unmatched. Germline loops: CDR1 LGHNA, CDR2 YSLEER.

CDR3: CASSEGSNYGYTF. For the CDR3, the DNA is TGTGCCAGCAGTGAGGGCAGTAACTATGGCTACACCTTC. The chain is built from TRBV2 and TRBJ1-2; D remains unclear. V shed 3 bases and J shed 1 base, with 6 bases lying between them. The length of the CDR3 is 13 residues. Germline lookup yields CDR1 SNHLY and CDR2 FYNNEI.

The V and J genes are TRBV5-1 and TRBJ2-2; D call uncertain. Trimming left V 4 bases short and J 4 bases short, with 17 bases between. The CDR3 spans 16 residues. Germline V CDR1 and CDR2: SGHRS, YFSETQ. CDR3 coding DNA: TGCGCCAGCAGCACCTCGACCCGCGGTGGCACCGGGGAGCTGTTTTTT. This translates into CASSTSTRGGTGELFF.

The V call is TRBV4-1, the J call TRBJ1-4; D is unresolved. V shed 3 bases and J shed 4 bases, with 15 bases lying between them. The CDR3 has 16 residues. CDR1 and CDR2 (germline): MGHRA, YSYEKL. This chain's CDR3 is CASSQNPSGNNEKLFF. The CDR3 DNA follows: TGCGCCAGCAGCCAGAACCCATCGGGAAATAATGAAAAACTGTTTTTT.

V and J are TRBV19 and TRBJ1-1; weak D call: TRBD1 (5 bases). The CDR3 consists of 17 residues. The V and J ends lost 6 bases and 0 bases respectively, with 20 bases between them. Germline values: CDR1 LNHDA, CDR2 SQIVND (reference sequence). The CDR3 loop is CASRLIRAGSLNTEAFF. For the CDR3, the DNA is TGTGCCAGTAGGCTCATCAGGGCAGGGTCTTTGAACACTGAAGCTTTCTTT.

The chain couples TRBV6-1 to TRBJ1-3; D is unresolved. The CDR3 covers 14 residues. Trimming pared 1 base from V and 4 bases from J, leaving 8 bases between. The germline V gene has CDR1 MNHNS and CDR2 SASEGT. CDR3 DNA sequence: TGTGCCAGCAGTGAAGTGTGGCAGGGAAACACCATATATTTT. Translated: CASSEVWQGNTIYF.

The chain combines TRBV6-5 with TRBJ1-5; TRBD1 might be the D (5 bases). The CDR3 is made up of 15 amino acids. Trimming removed 8 bases at V and 4 bases at J, with 18 bases between. Per the germline V gene, CDR1 is MNHEY and CDR2 is SVGAGI. CDR3 sequence reads: CASLWSAGSNQPQHF. The CDR3 region has the DNA TGTGCCAGCCTTTGGTCGGCAGGGTCTAATCAGCCCCAGCATTTT.

The chain carries TRBV18 and TRBJ1-4; 9 nucleotides align to TRBD1. V was clipped by 4 bases and J by 8 bases; unmatched bases: 8. The length of the CDR3 is 15 residues. Germline V CDR1 and CDR2: KGHSH, LQKENI. The CDR3 bases are TGTGCCAGCTCACAGCGACAGGGGGATCGGGAAAAACTGTTTTTT. Translated, it gives CASSQRQGDREKLFF.

Comments on this clone: Germline is not matched at one junction end, which may reflect a read error. This rearrangement joins TRBV4-1 to TRBJ2-1; 9 bases align to TRBD2. This CDR3 is built from 16 residues. Per germline, CDR1 MGHRA and CDR2 YSYEKL. The CDR3 here is CASSPNPSGAYTEQFF. The CDR3 nucleotides read TGCGCCAGCAGCCCGAACCCTAGCGGGGCCTACACTGAGCAGTTCTTC.

V is TRBV24-1 and J is TRBJ2-5, with a possible D match to TRBD1 (7 bases). This CDR3 is 13 amino acids long. V shed 9 bases and J shed 2 bases, with 12 bases lying between them. Germline V lookup: CDR1 KGHDR, CDR2 SFDVKD. The CDR3 here is CATRGTAQETQYF. The CDR3 DNA reads TGTGCCACCCGGGGGACAGCGCAAGAGACCCAGTACTTC.

V is TRBV5-1 and J is TRBJ1-3, with TRBD1 matching over 7 bases. The germline gives CDR1 SGHRS, CDR2 YFSETQ. V was pared by 0 bases and J by 0 bases, with 6 bases of the junction left unmatched. CDR3 length equals 17 residues. The CDR3 region has the DNA TGCGCCAGCAGCTTGGGGGACAGCCTTTACTCTGGAAACACCATATATTTT. It translates to CASSLGDSLYSGNTIYF.

DNA for the CDR3: TGTGCCGACGGTACAGGGGGCGGCTACACCTTC. This encodes CADGTGGGYTF. The rearrangement joins TRBV14 to TRBJ1-2; 9 bases match TRBD1. The CDR3 covers 11 residues. Germline V gene sequence: CDR1 SGHDN, CDR2 FVKESK. Trimming removed 11 bases from V and 8 bases from J; junction bases left unmatched: 6.

V is TRBV3-1 (or the pseudogene TRBV3-2) and J is TRBJ1-6; the D gene is possibly TRBD1 (5 bases). V was shortened by 6 bases and J by 7 bases, with 13 bases between the two germline ends. Germline V gene lookup returns CDR1 LGHDT and CDR2 YNNKEL (reference sequence). The CDR3 runs 14 residues. The CDR3 DNA reads TGTGCCAGCAGTCCGGGGGGATCGAATTCACCCCTCCACTTT. Protein product: CASSPGGSNSPLHF.

CDR3 in amino acids: CASSQQGHYGYTF. CDR3 nucleotide sequence: TGTGCCAGCAGCCAACAGGGCCACTATGGCTACACCTTC. V is TRBV3-1 (or the pseudogene TRBV3-2) and J is TRBJ1-2; possible D gene TRBD1, 5 bases. CDR1 and CDR2 from the germline V gene are LGHDT and YNNKEL (reference sequence). Trimming stripped 2 bases from V and 3 bases from J, with 7 bases between. The CDR3 consists of 13 residues.

The CDR3, as DNA: TGTGCCAGCAGCCATACGACAGGGCGAGGCACAGAGACCCAGTACTTC. Its protein is CASSHTTGRGTETQYF. This chain joins TRBV3-1 (or the pseudogene TRBV3-2) and TRBJ2-5, with 7 bases that match TRBD1. The CDR3 is made up of 16 amino acids. Losses at the gene ends were 3 bases for V and 4 bases for J; bases not matched to a gene: 11. Germline lookup yields CDR1 LGHDT and CDR2 YNNKEL (reference sequence).